The source of this TCR beta chain is a study of T cells expressing NK-cell markers (dated by TCRdb to the early 2020s). A note on the overall study: TCR beta-chain repertoires were profiled in sorted CD3+CD56+NKG2C+, CD3+CD56+NKG2C- and CD3+CD56-NKG2C+ T-cell subsets from about 8 donors. The eight sequenced donors were randomly selected healthy volunteers, three men and five women. Libraries were sequenced as 2 x 150 bp reads on Illumina HiSeq 2000/2500, MiSeq or NextSeq. Among the eight sequenced donors, only one was HCMV-seronegative, while the other seven were HCMV-seropositive. Overall study outcomes, separate from this receptor: Those dominant clonotypes were again the most abundant among CD3+CD56-NKG2C+ cells in a handful of donors, at about 25-60.1%. Whether the expanded NKG2C-expressing T cell clones were specific for HCMV antigens was left unclear. In over five donors, the dominant CD3+CD56+NKG2C+ clonotypes were among the top 10 CD8+ clonotypes and accounted for about 1.0-7.0% of CD8+ T cells.

The sample was run on an Illumina HiSeq 2000. TCR beta cDNA libraries were prepared using 5'RACE template switching, which introduced a universal primer site and unique molecular identifiers. Synthesis of cDNA was primed from the TCR beta constant segment and was followed by two consecutive PCR amplification steps. For the original study's pipeline: MIGEC handled demultiplexing of the reads and grouping by UMI, while MiTCR was used to assemble and quantify clonotypes. To remove erroneous sequences, TCR cDNA sequences were retained only when supported by two or more reads. The tcR package was used for downstream repertoire analysis, with clonotypes matched between fractions based on CDR3 nucleotide sequence plus V segment. VDJmatch was used to annotate antigen specificity against VDJdb, with one amino acid substitution in CDR3 permitted. Once TCRdb had reprocessed the reads, it stored one entry per CDR3 protein sequence and supplied no DNA. The V and J calls were not made by the authors but by TCRdb's processing. This sample's records show about 7,200 distinct CDR3 sequences. The biggest ten clones account for around 64% of the sample.

A note on this clonotype: There is no known antigen for this receptor.

To determine HCMV serostatus, a commercial ELISA kit was used to detect HCMV-specific IgG in serum. Ficoll density gradient centrifugation was used to isolate peripheral blood mononuclear cells from blood. Counted from cysteine to phenylalanine, this CDR3 has 14 amino acids. No coding sequence is recorded. The germline V gene encodes CDR1 DFQATT and CDR2 SNEGSKA (reference sequence). The source is a man aged 18-70 years in good health. Sequences were obtained from blood T cells: a sorted CD56 or NKG2C T cell subset, CD4+ or CD8+ T cells, or bulk PBMC T cells (not recorded which). This chain joins TRBV20-1 to TRBJ1-1; there is no DNA to check the TCRdb D call of TRBD1. The CDR3 region reads CSAWTGGGNTEAFF.